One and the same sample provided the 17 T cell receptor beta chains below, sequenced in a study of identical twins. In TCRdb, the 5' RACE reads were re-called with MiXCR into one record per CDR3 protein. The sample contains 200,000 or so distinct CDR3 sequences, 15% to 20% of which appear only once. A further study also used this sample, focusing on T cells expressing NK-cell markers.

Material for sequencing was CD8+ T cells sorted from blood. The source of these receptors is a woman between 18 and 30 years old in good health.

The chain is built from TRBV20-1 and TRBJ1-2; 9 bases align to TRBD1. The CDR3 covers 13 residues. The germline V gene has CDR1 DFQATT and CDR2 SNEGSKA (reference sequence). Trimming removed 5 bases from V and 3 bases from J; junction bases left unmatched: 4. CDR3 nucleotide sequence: TGCAGTGCTCGGGACAGGGATGACTATGGCTACACCTTC. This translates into CSARDRDDYGYTF.

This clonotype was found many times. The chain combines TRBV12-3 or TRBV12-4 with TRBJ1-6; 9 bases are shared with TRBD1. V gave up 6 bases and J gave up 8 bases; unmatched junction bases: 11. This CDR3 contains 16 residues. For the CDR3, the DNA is TGTGCCAGCAGGGCTACGTGGGACAGGGTCGATTCACCCCTCCACTTT. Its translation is CASRATWDRVDSPLHF.

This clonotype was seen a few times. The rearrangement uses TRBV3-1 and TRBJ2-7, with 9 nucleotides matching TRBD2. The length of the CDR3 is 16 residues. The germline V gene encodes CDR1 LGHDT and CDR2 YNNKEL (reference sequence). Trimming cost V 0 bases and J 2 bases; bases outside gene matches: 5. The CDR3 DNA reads TGTGCCAGCAGCCAAGACCCTCTAGCGGGACCCTACGAGCAGTACTTC. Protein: CASSQDPLAGPYEQYF.

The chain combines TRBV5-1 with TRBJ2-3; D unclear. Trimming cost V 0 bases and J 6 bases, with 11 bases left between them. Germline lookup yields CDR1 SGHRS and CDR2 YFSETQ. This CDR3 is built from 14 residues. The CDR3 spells CASSLGPGPDTQYF. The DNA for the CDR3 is TGCGCCAGCAGCTTGGGACCCGGGCCCGATACGCAGTATTTT.

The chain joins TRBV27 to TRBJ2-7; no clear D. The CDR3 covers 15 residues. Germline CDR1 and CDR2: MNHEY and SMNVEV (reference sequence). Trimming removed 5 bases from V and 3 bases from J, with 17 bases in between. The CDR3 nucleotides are TGTGCCAGCAGTCCCATTACCTCCACATTCTACGAGCAGTACTTC. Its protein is CASSPITSTFYEQYF.

CDR3 loop: CASSQVGGENTEAFF. The CDR3 DNA sequence: TGCGCCAGCAGCCAAGTCGGAGGGGAGAACACTGAAGCTTTCTTT. The gene calls are TRBV4-1 and TRBJ1-1, with a tentative D call TRBD1 (5 bases). There are 15 residues in the CDR3. The germline CDR1 and CDR2 sequences are MGHRA and YSYEKL. Trimming took 1 base from V and 1 from J, leaving 10 bases between them.

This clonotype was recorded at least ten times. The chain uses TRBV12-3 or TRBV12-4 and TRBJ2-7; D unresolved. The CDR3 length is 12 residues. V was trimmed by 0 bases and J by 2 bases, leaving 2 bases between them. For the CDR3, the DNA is TGTGCCAGCAGTTTAGCGACCTACGAGCAGTACTTC. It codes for CASSLATYEQYF.

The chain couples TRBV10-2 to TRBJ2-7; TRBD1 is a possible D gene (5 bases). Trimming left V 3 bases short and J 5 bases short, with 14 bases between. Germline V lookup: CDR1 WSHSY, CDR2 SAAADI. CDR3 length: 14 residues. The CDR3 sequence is CASSDPGHRDEQYF. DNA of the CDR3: TGCGCCAGCAGTGATCCAGGACATAGAGACGAGCAGTACTTC.

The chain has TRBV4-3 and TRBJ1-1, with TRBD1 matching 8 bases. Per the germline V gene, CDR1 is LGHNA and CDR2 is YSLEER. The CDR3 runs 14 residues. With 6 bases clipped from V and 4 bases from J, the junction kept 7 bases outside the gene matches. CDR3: CASRQDRVSTEAFF. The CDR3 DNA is TGCGCCAGCAGACAGGACAGGGTGAGCACTGAAGCTTTCTTT.

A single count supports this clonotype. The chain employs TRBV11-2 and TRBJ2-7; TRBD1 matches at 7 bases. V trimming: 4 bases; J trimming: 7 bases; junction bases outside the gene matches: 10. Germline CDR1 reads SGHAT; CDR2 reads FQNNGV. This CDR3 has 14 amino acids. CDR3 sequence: CASSYRDRNWEQYF. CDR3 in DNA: TGTGCCAGCAGCTACCGGGACAGAAATTGGGAGCAGTACTTC.

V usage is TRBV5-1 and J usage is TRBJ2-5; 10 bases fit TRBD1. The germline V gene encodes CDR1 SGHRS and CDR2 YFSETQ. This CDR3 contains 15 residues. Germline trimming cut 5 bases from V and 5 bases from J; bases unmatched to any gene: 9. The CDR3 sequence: CASRTGTGVRETQYF. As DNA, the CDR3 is TGCGCCAGCAGAACCGGGACAGGGGTACGGGAGACCCAGTACTTC.

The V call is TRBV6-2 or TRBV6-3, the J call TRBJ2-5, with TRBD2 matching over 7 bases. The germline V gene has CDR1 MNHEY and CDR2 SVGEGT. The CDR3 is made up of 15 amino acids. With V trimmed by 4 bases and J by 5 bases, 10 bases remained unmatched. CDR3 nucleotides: TGTGCCAGCAGTTCTTACGGGGGGAAAGGGGAGACCCAGTACTTC. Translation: CASSSYGGKGETQYF.

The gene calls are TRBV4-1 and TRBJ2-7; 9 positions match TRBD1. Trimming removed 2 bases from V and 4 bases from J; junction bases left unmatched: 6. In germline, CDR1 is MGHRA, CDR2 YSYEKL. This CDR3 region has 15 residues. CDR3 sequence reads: CASSQLPGQGYEQYF. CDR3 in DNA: TGCGCCAGCAGCCAACTCCCGGGACAGGGTTACGAGCAGTACTTC.

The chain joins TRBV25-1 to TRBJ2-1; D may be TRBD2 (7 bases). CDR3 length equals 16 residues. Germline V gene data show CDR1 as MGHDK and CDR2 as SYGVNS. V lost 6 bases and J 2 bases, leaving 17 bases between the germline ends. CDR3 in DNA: TGTGCCAGCAGACAGGGTTCTAGCGGCGCCTACAATGAGCAGTTCTTC. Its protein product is CASRQGSSGAYNEQFF.

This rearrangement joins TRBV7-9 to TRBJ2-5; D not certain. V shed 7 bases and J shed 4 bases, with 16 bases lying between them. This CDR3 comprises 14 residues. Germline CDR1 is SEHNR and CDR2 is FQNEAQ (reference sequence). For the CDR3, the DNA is TGTGCCAGCACACACCTGGGGATTACAGAGACCCAGTACTTC. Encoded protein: CASTHLGITETQYF.

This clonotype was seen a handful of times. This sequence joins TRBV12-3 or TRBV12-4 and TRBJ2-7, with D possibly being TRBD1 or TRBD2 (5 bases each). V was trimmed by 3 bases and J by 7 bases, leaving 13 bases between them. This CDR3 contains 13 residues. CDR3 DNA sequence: TGTGCCAGCAGTTTCGGGGCCCAAAGTGAGCAGTACTTC. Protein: CASSFGAQSEQYF.

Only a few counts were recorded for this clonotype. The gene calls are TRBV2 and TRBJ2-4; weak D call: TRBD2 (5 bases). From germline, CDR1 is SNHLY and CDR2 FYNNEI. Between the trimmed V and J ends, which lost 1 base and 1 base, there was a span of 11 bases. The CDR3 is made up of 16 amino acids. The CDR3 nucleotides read TGTGCCAGCAGTGAAGGAAGGACTCGGGCCAAAAACATTCAGTACTTC. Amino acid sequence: CASSEGRTRAKNIQYF.